This record concerns one T cell receptor beta chain sequence. This CDR3 comprises 16 residues. The V gene end was trimmed by 5 bases and the J gene end by 7 bases; junction bases not matched to a gene: 11. CDR1 and CDR2 from the germline V gene are LNHDA and SQIVND (reference sequence). The record originates from a study of T cell responses to AZD1222 COVID-19 vaccine. Generated by immunoSEQ multiplex PCR, the TCRdb table keeps only in-frame clones and is missing some. The sample lists 100,000 to 150,000 clones; 70% to 90% were seen once. This specimen was peripheral blood, taken on day 0 of AZD1222 vaccination. The receptor's source is an adult in good health. The gene calls are TRBV19 and TRBJ2-1; 10 bases line up with TRBD2. CDR3 sequence: CASSFASGGRRNEQFF. For the CDR3, the DNA is TGTGCCAGTAGTTTTGCTAGCGGGGGCAGGAGGAATGAGCAGTTCTTC. The full variable domain, rest sourced from reference TRBV19 and TRBJ2-1, is DGGITQSPKYLFRKEGQNVTLSCEQNLNHDAMYWYRQDPGQGLRLIYYSQIVNDFQKGDIAEGYSVSREKKESFPLTVTSAQKNPTAFYLCASSFASGGRRNEQFFGPGTRLTVL.